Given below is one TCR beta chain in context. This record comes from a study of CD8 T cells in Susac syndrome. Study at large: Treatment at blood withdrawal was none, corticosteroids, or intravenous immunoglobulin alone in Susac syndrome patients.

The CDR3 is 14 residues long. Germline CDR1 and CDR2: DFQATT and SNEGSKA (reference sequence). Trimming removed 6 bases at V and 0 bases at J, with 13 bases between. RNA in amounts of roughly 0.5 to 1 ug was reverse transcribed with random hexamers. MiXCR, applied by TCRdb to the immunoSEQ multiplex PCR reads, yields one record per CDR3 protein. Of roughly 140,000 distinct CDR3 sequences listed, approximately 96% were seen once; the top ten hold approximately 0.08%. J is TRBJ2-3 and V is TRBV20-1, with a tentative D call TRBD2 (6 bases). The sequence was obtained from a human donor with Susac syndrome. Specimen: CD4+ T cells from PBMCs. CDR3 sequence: CSAKRGFSTDTQYF. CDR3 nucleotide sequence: TGCAGTGCCAAACGGGGGTTTAGCACAGATACGCAGTATTTT.